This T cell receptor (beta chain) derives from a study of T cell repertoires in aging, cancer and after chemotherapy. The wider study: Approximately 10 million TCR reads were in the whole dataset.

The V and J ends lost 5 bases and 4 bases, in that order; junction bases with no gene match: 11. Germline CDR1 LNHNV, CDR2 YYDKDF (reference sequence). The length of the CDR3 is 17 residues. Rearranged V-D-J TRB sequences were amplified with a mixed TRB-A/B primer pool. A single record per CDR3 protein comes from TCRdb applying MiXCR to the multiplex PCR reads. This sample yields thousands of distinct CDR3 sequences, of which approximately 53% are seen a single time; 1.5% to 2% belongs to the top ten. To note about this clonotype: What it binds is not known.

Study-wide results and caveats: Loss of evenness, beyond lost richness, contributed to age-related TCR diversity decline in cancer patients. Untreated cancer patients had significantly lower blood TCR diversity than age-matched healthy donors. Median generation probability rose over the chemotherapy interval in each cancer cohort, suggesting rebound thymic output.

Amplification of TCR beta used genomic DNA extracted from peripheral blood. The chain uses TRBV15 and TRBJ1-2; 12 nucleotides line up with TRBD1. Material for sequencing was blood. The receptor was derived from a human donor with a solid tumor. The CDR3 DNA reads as TGTGCCACCAGCGGGGACAGGGGGCTAGGAGGATTCTATGGCTACACCTTC. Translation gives CATSGDRGLGGFYGYTF.